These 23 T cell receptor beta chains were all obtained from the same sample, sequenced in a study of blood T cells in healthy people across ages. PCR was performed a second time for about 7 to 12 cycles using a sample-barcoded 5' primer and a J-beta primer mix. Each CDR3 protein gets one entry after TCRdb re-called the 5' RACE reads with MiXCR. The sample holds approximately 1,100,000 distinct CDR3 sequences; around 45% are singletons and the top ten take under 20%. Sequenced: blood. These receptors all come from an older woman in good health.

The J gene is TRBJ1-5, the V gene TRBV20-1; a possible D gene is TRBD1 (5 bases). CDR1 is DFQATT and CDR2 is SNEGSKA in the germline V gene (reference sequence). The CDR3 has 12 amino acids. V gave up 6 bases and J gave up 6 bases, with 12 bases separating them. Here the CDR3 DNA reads TGCAGTGCCCACTCCGGGGGTCAGCCCCAGCATTTT. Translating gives CSAHSGGQPQHF.

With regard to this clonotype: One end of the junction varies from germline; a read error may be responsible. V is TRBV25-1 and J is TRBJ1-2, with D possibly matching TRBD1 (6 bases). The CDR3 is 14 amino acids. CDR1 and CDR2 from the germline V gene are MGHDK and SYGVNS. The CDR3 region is CASSEAPGAYGYTF. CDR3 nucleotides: TGTGCCAGCAGTGAAGCCCCAGGGGCTTATGGTTACACCTTC.

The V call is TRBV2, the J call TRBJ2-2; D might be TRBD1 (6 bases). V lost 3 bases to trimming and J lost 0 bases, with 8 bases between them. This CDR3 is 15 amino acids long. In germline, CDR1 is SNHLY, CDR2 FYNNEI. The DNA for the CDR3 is TGTGCCAGCAGTGAGGGACATCCGAACACCGGGGAGCTGTTTTTT. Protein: CASSEGHPNTGELFF.

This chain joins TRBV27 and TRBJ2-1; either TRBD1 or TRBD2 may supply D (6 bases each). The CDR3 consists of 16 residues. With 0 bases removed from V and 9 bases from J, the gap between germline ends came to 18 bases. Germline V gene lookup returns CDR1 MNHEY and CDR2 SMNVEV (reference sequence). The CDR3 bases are TGTGCCAGCAGTTTATCCCCCGTAGTGGGGGGCGCTGAGCAGTTCTTC. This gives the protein CASSLSPVVGGAEQFF.

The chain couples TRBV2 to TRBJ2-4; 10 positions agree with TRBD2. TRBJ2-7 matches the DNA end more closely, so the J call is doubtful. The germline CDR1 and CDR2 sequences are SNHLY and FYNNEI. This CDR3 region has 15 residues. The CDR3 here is CASSDALAGAYEQYF. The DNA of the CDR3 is TGTGCCAGCAGTGATGCCCTAGCGGGAGCCTACGAGCAGTACTTC.

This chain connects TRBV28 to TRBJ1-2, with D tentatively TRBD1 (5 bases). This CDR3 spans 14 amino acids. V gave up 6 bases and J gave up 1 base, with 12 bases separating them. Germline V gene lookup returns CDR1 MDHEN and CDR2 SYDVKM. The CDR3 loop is CASSRPGDNYGYTF. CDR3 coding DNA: TGTGCCAGCAGCCGACCGGGGGATAACTATGGCTACACCTTC.

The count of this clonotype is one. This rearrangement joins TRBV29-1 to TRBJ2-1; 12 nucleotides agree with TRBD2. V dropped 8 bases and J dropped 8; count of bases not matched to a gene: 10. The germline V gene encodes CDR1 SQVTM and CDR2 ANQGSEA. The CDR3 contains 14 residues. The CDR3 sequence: CSLAGTSGPHEQFF. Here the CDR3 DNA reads TGCAGCCTCGCCGGGACTAGCGGGCCCCATGAGCAGTTCTTC.

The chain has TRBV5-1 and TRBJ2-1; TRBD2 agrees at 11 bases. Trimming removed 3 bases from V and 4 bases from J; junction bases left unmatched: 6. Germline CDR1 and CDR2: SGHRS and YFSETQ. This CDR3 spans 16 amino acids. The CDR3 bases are TGCGCCAGCAGCTCCCATACTAGCGGGAGTTACAATGAGCAGTTCTTC. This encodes CASSSHTSGSYNEQFF. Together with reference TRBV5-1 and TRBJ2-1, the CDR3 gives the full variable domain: KAGVTQTPRYLIKTRGQQVTLSCSPISGHRSVSWYQQTPGQGLQFLFEYFSETQRNKGNFPGRFSGRQFSNSRSEMNVSTLELGDSALYLCASSSHTSGSYNEQFFGPGTRLTVL.

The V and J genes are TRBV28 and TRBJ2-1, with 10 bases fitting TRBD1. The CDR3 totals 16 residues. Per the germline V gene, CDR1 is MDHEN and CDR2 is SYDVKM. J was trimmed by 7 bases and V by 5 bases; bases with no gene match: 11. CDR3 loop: CASSAVSGQGPNEQFF. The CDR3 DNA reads TGTGCCAGCAGTGCGGTCTCGGGACAGGGGCCGAATGAGCAGTTCTTC.

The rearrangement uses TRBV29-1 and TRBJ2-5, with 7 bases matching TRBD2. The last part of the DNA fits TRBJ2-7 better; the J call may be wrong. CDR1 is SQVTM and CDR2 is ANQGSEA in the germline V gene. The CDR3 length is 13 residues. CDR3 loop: CSVDLGGSNEQYF. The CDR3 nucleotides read TGCAGCGTTGATTTGGGCGGGAGCAACGAGCAGTACTTC.

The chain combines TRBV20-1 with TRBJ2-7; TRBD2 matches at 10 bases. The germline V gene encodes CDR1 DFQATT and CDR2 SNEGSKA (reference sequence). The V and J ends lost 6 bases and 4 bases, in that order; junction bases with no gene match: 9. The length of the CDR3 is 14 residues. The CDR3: CSALGLAGVYEQYF. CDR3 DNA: TGCAGTGCCCTGGGGCTAGCGGGAGTTTACGAGCAGTACTTC.

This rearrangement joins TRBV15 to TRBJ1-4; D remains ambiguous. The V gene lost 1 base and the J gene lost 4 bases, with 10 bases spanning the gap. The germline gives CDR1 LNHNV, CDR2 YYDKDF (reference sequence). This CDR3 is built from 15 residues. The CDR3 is CATSRARQNNEKLFF. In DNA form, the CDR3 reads TGTGCCACCAGCAGAGCGAGGCAGAATAATGAAAAACTGTTTTTT.

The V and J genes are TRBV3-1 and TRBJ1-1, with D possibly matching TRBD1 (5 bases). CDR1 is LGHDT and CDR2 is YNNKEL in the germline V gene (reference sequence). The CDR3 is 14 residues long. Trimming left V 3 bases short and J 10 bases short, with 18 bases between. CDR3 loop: CASSQTERGYGAFF. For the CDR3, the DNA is TGTGCCAGCAGCCAGACAGAACGGGGGTATGGAGCTTTCTTT.

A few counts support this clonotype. The CDR3 DNA is TGTGCCAGCAGCTCTGCGGGACAGGTCTATCAGCCCCAGCATTTT. It specifies CASSSAGQVYQPQHF. The chain is built from TRBV5-6 and TRBJ1-5; 8 bases are shared with TRBD1. Germline CDR1 and CDR2: SGHDT and YYEEEE. The V gene end was trimmed by 3 bases and the J gene end by 5 bases; junction bases not matched to a gene: 7. The CDR3 sequence is 15 residues long.

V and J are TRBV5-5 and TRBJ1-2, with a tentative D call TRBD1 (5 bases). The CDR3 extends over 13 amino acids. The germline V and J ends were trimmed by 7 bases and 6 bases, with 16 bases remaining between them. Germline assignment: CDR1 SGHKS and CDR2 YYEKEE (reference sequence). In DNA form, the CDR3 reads TGTGCCAGCCACCCGGGACGGGAGGATGGCTACACCTTC. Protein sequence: CASHPGREDGYTF.

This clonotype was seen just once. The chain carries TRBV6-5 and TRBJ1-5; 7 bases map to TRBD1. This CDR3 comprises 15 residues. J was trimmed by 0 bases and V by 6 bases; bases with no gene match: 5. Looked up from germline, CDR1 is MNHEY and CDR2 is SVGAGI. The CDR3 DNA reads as TGTGCCAGCAGACGGGACAGTCATAGCAATCAGCCCCAGCATTTT. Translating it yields CASRRDSHSNQPQHF.

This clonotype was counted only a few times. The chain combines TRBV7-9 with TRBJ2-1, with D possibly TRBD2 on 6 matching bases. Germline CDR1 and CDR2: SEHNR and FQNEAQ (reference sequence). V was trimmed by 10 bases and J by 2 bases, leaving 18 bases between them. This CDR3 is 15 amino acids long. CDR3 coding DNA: TGTGCCACCGATCCCGGGACTTCCACCTACAATGAGCAGTTCTTC. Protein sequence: CATDPGTSTYNEQFF.

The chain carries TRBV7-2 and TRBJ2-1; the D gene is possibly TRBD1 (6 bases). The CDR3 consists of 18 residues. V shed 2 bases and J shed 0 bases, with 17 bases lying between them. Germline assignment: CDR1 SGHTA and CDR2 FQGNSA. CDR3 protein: CASSLRLVRGSSYNEQFF. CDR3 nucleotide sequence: TGTGCCAGCAGCTTAAGGCTAGTGAGGGGGAGCTCCTACAATGAGCAGTTCTTC. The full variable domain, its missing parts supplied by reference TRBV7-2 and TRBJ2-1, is GAGVSQSPSNKVTEKGKDVELRCDPISGHTALYWYRQSLGQGLEFLIYFQGNSAPDKSGLPSDRFSAERTGGSVSTLTIQRTQQEDSAVYLCASSLRLVRGSSYNEQFFGPGTRLTVL.

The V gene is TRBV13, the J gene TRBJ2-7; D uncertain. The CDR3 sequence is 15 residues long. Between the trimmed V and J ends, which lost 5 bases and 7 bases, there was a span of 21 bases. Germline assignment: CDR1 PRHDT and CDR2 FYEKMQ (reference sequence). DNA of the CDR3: TGTGCCAGCAGCCCAAGTAGGTCCCCAGAGAATGAGCAGTACTTC. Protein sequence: CASSPSRSPENEQYF.

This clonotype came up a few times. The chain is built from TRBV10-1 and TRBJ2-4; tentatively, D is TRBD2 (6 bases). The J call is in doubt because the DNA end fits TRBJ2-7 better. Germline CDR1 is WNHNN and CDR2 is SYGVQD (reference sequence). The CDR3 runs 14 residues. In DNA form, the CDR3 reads TGCGCCAGCAGTGAGTCGAGGGCGGGAAGCGAGCAGTACTTC. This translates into CASSESRAGSEQYF.

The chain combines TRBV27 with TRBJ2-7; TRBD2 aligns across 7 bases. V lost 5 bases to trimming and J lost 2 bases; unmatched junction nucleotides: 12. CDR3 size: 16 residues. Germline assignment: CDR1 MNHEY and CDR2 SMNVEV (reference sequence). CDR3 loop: CASSPTGLAGAYEQYF. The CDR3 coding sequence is TGTGCCAGCAGTCCAACAGGACTGGCGGGAGCCTACGAGCAGTACTTC.

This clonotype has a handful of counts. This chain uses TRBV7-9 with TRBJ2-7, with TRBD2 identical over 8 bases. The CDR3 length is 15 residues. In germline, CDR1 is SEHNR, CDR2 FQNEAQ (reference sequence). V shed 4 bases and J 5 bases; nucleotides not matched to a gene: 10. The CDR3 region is CASSSPGLVSDEQYF. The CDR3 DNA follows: TGTGCCAGCAGCTCGCCGGGACTAGTATCCGACGAGCAGTACTTC.

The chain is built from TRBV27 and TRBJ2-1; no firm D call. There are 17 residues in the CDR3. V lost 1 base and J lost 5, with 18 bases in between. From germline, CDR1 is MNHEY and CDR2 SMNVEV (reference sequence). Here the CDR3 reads CASSLFSQPRMNNEQFF. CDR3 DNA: TGTGCCAGCAGTTTATTTTCGCAACCTAGAATGAACAATGAGCAGTTCTTC.